Listed below are T cell receptor beta chains from one sample, sequenced in a study of cytotoxic CD8 clonotypes in ibrutinib-treated CLL. Clones were read by immunoSEQ multiplex PCR, and TCRdb kept only the in-frame ones, dropping some. The repertoire includes about 68,000 clones, about 84% of them detected once, and roughly 8% sits in the top ten. This specimen was PBMCs, taken at disease progression, from a patient treated with ibrutinib. Receptor source: a human donor with chronic lymphocytic leukemia. Both conserved end residues are part of each CDR3. Each record gives: D gene, CDR3 length, J gene, clone size, V gene, CDR3 protein, CDR3 DNA. D genes are given only for firm matches. Clone size is not always given. Where it is, it says once, few, many or a class for expanded clones.

. 14 TRBJ1-4 once TRBV7-8 CASSIQPSVALLFF TGTGCCAGCAGCATCCAGCCCAGCGTCGCTTTACTGTTTTTT
TRBD1 13 TRBJ1-4 . TRBV29-1 CSRWDRENEKLFF TGCAGCAGATGGGACAGGGAGAATGAAAAACTGTTTTTT
TRBD2 14 TRBJ2-7 . TRBV9 CASSVGLAGIEQYF TGTGCCAGCAGCGTAGGACTAGCGGGAATCGAGCAGTACTTC
. 17 TRBJ2-1 . TRBV9 CASSVYVLPNSYNEQFF TGTGCCAGCAGCGTATATGTCCTACCTAACTCCTACAATGAGCAGTTCTTC
TRBD1 16 TRBJ2-3 . TRBV30 CAWTPWDRGLSDTQYF TGTGCCTGGACTCCTTGGGACAGGGGGCTGTCAGATACGCAGTATTTT
. 17 TRBJ2-2 . TRBV11-2 CASSLDRPAVGTGELFF TGTGCCAGCAGCTTAGATCGCCCAGCGGTGGGGACCGGGGAGCTGTTTTTT
TRBD1 15 TRBJ2-7 . TRBV19 CASSIDLTGSYEQYF TGTGCCAGTAGTATAGATCTGACAGGGTCCTACGAGCAGTACTTC
. 14 TRBJ2-2 . TRBV7-8 CASSRTVNTGELFF TGTGCCAGCAGCCGAACAGTGAACACCGGGGAGCTGTTTTTT
. 17 TRBJ1-4 . TRBV7-3 CASSLLGESTTNEKLFF TGTGCCAGCAGCTTATTGGGCGAAAGTACAACTAATGAAAAACTGTTTTTT
. 16 TRBJ2-7 . TRBV7-2 CASNPQPGQLTYEQYF TGTGCCAGCAACCCACAACCGGGGCAGCTCACCTACGAGCAGTACTTC
. 14 TRBJ2-1 . TRBV5-1 CASSLEGDYNEQFF TGCGCCAGCAGCTTGGAGGGGGACTACAATGAGCAGTTCTTC
TRBD1 14 TRBJ2-7 . TRBV11-2 CASSRDRTSYEQYF TGTGCCAGCAGCCGGGACAGGACATCCTACGAGCAGTACTTC
. 12 TRBJ1-2 . TRBV30 CAWSGGTYGYTF TGTGCCTGGAGTGGAGGAACCTATGGCTACACCTTC
. 14 TRBJ1-3 . TRBV11-2 CASSLAGSGNTIYF TGTGCCAGCAGCTTGGCAGGGTCTGGAAACACCATATATTTT
. 14 TRBJ1-6 . TRBV6-5 CASSRDGRGSPLHF TGTGCCAGCAGTCGGGACGGTCGGGGATCACCCCTCCACTTT
TRBD1 16 TRBJ2-5 . TRBV5-1 CASSHGSTGFQETQYF TGCGCCAGCAGCCATGGCTCGACAGGGTTCCAAGAGACCCAGTACTTC
. 13 TRBJ2-6 once TRBV19 CASSTSGANVLTF TGTGCCAGTAGTACCTCTGGGGCCAACGTCCTGACTTTC
. 14 TRBJ1-1 . TRBV9 CATGTGQMNTEAFF TGTGCCACCGGGACCGGACAGATGAACACTGAAGCTTTCTTT
TRBD2 15 TRBJ2-3 . TRBV7-9 CASSSLAGGTDTQYF TGTGCCAGCAGCTCATTAGCGGGGGGCACAGATACGCAGTATTTT
TRBD1 15 TRBJ1-2 few TRBV18 CASSPSDREGYGYTF TGTGCCAGCTCACCGAGCGACAGGGAAGGATATGGCTACACCTTC
. 14 TRBJ2-5 . TRBV7-2 CASSAPPNQETQYF TGTGCCAGCAGCGCACCACCGAACCAAGAGACCCAGTACTTC
. 16 TRBJ2-3 . TRBV7-9 CASSLTRDSSTDTQYF TGTGCCAGCAGCCTAACCCGGGACTCGTCCACAGATACGCAGTATTTT
. 16 TRBJ1-1 . TRBV15 CATSRGTDTVNTEAFF TGTGCCACCAGCAGGGGAACGGATACGGTCAACACTGAAGCTTTCTTT
. 14 TRBJ2-3 . TRBV10-3 CAISDTIGDDTQYF TGTGCCATCAGTGACACCATCGGGGACGATACGCAGTATTTT
. 12 TRBJ1-5 . TRBV19 CASGEMEQPQHF TGTGCCAGTGGGGAAATGGAACAGCCCCAGCATTTT
. 14 TRBJ1-1 . TRBV10-3 CAIRAIQGNTEAFF TGTGCCATCAGAGCTATACAGGGCAACACTGAAGCTTTCTTT
. 15 TRBJ1-1 . TRBV10-2 CASSESIRIGTEAFF TGCGCCAGCAGTGAGTCGATCCGGATAGGCACTGAAGCTTTCTTT
. 13 TRBJ1-3 few TRBV7-9 CASSLFSGNTIYF TGTGCCAGCAGCTTATTTTCCGGAAACACCATATATTTT
TRBD2 15 TRBJ2-7 . TRBV11-2 CASSLSGTSAYEQYF TGTGCCAGCAGCTTGTCCGGGACTAGCGCGTACGAGCAGTACTTC
. 12 TRBJ1-1 . TRBV29-1 CSVVKENTEAFF TGCAGCGTTGTAAAGGAGAACACTGAAGCTTTCTTT
. 16 TRBJ2-5 . TRBV7-9 CASSFDWGIDGETQYF TGTGCCAGCAGCTTCGATTGGGGAATAGACGGGGAGACCCAGTACTTC
. 12 TRBJ2-7 . TRBV7-9 CASSTAYAEQYF TGTGCCAGCAGCACAGCATATGCCGAGCAGTACTTC
TRBD1 14 TRBJ1-1 . TRBV2 CASTRDRAEGEAFF TGTGCCAGCACCCGGGACAGGGCTGAGGGTGAAGCTTTCTTT
. 12 TRBJ2-7 once TRBV30 CAWSVLSYEQYF TGTGCCTGGAGTGTATTGTCCTACGAGCAGTACTTC
TRBD1 17 TRBJ2-5 . TRBV5-1 CASSSGPSQGAGETQYF TGCGCCAGCAGCTCCGGGCCTTCACAGGGGGCCGGAGAGACCCAGTACTTC
TRBD2 16 TRBJ2-3 . TRBV5-1 CASSLRTSGEADTQYF TGCGCCAGCAGCTTAAGGACTAGCGGGGAGGCAGATACGCAGTATTTT
. 14 TRBJ1-1 . TRBV11-3 CASSLGPGYTEAFF TGTGCCAGCAGCTTAGGGCCCGGTTACACTGAAGCTTTCTTT
. 13 TRBJ2-7 . TRBV5-4 CAGSQGHTYEQYF TGTGCCGGCAGCCAGGGACATACCTACGAGCAGTACTTC
. 12 TRBJ2-3 few TRBV5-1 CASRSSTDTQYF TGCGCCAGCAGGTCTAGCACAGATACGCAGTATTTT
TRBD2 14 TRBJ2-3 . TRBV25-1 CASAFSGSADTQYF TGTGCCAGCGCATTTAGCGGGAGTGCAGATACGCAGTATTTT
TRBD2 15 TRBJ2-1 . TRBV9 CASSAWEGSYNEQFF TGTGCCAGCAGCGCATGGGAGGGGTCCTACAATGAGCAGTTCTTC